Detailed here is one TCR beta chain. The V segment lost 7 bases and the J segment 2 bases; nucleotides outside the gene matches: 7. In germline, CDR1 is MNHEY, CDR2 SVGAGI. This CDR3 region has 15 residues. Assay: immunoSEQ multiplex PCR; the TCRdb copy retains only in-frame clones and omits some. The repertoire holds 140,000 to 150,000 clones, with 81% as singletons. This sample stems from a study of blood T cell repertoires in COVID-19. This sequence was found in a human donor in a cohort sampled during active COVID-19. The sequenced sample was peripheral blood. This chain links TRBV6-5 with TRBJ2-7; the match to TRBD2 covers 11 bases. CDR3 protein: CASKPGTSGTYEQYF. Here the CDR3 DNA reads TGTGCCAGCAAACCAGGGACTAGCGGCACCTACGAGCAGTACTTC.